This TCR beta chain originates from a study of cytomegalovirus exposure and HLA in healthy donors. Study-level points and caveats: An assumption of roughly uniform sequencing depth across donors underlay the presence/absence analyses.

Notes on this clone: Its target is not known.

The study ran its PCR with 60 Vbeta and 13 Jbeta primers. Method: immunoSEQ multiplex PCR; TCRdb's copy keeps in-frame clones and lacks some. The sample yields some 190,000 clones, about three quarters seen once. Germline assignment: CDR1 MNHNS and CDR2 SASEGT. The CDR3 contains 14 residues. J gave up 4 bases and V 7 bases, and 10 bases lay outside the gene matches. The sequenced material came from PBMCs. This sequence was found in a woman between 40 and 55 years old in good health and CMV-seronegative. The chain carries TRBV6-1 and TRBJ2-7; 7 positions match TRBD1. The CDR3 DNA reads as TGTGCCAGCAAGGACCGGGACAGAGGTTACGAGCAGTACTTC. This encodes CASKDRDRGYEQYF.